This T cell receptor beta chain comes out of a study of T cell responses to AZD1222 COVID-19 vaccine (dated by TCRdb to the early 2020s). Regarding the research as a whole: Because spike-specific TCR depth and breadth did not differ between the two schedules, AZD1222 recipients who got a second dose at roughly 4 weeks were pooled with those who got a second dose at roughly 12 weeks. A total of 233 trial participants underwent TCR sequencing, of whom under 220 had received two doses of AZD1222 and about 25 had received two doses of the MenACWY control vaccine. Trial participants were enrolled by age into 18-55, 56-69 and 70-plus year subgroups, with 148, 28 and 57 TCR-sequenced participants respectively. General findings and caveats noted by the study authors: The 56-69-year group was small, and its depth increase did not reach significance, likely because of low power. Only five to seven AZD1222 recipients were SARS-CoV-2 seropositive at baseline, limiting conclusions about previously exposed vaccinees. The vaccine-associated CD4 TCRs covered the entire spike protein, and the dominant responses fell in regions 160-218 and 743-854. Participants were mostly white British, with more females than males. The authors suggested clonal diversity may have been underestimated. Reportedly, close to half of the unique spike-specific TCRs recognized epitopes lying outside the regions that are mutated in the B.1.351 and B.1.1.7 variants. A significant rise in spike-specific TCR breadth and depth was observed after two AZD1222 doses relative to day 0 and relative to MenACWY recipients. Because no samples from the day 14 peak response were available, repertoires could be characterized only after the peak T cell response.

The CDR3 regions of human TCRbeta chains were analyzed by immunosequencing. The paper's processing steps were these. TCRs in the repertoires were compared against a reference library of SARS-CoV-2-specific TCRs that had been generated with the MIRA antigen-specificity platform. Breadth was defined as the fraction of unique TCRs that were SARS-CoV-2-associated. Depth was defined as the fraction of total T cells that were SARS-CoV-2-associated. Using the MIRA data, every spike-specific TCR was mapped to the spike region that the TCR reacted to and assigned to either a CD4 or a CD8 class. Log10-transformed breadth and depth values were compared by one-way ANOVA with Sidak's multiple comparisons tests. The table was pulled from immuneACCESS by TCRdb, which kept in-frame rearrangements only. Such tables lose some clones; where checked, under half of the loss comes from unresolved V genes, and the rest has no known cause. V and J calls and clone size are as listed in that table; D and trimming were resolved from the DNA. Present in this sample are just over 80,000 clones, over 80% of which were seen just once. In total, the top ten clones hold approximately 5.8% of the sample.

V lost 1 base and J lost 6 bases; the stretch between them is 6 bases long. In the germline V gene, CDR1 corresponds to SGHNT and CDR2 to YENEEA. Taken from cysteine to phenylalanine, the CDR3 has 12 residues. This entry keeps only the CDR3 DNA: 36 bases, framed from base 1. As concerns this clone: Its target antigen remains unknown. Base qualities are not provided; no much larger clone lies one nucleotide away.

The time point label, as the study defines it: baseline before first vaccination. The vaccinee samples were drawn from two UK trials, COV001 and COV002, one of which was a single-blind randomized controlled phase 2/3 trial testing AZD1222 (ChAdOx1 nCoV-19) in healthy adults. For TCRbeta chain sequencing, PBMC samples from trial participants were taken at day 0 and at day 28 after the second dose. The sample here was peripheral blood, taken on day 0 of AZD1222 vaccination. The TCR originated in an adult in good health. The chain is assembled from TRBV11-3 and TRBJ1-1, with an unclear D gene assignment. This receptor carries the CDR3 CASSLANPEAFF. The DNA sequence is as follows: TGTGCCAGCAGCTTAGCAAACCCTGAAGCTTTCTTT.